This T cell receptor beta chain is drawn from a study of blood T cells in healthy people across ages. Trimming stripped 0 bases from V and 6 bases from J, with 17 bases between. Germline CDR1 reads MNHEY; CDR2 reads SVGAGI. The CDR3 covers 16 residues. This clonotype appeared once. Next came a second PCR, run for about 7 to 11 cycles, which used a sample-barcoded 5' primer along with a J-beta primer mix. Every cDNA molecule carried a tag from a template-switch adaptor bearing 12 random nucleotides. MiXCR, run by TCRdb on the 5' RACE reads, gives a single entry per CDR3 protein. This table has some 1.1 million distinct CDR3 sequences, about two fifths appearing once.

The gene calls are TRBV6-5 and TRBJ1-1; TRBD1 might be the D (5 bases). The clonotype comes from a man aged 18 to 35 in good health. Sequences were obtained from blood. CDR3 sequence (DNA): TGTGCCAGCAGTTACTCTTCGGCGTCGGGGGTCCCTGAAGCTTTCTTT. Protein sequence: CASSYSSASGVPEAFF.